This T cell receptor beta chain was sequenced for a study of shared clonotypes between healthy human individuals. The repertoire was sequenced with immunoSEQ multiplex PCR; TCRdb's copy has only in-frame clones and lacks some. Among around 1.9 million clones listed, about 92% were seen once. Study conclusions and caveats: Larger estimated richness was generally seen in naive subsets than in memory subsets.

Terminally differentiated effector memory CD45RA+ cells were left out of the naive CD8 fraction, which was CD45RO-negative and positively selected for CCR7. For this clone: Its target is not known.

The sequenced sample consisted of naive CD8+ T cells from PBMCs. The TCR originated in a man between 18 and 29 years old in good health. Some clones in this sample may be carry-over from other donors' samples.

The CDR3 region has the DNA TGCAGCGCCCGGGGAGGGATCGGGGTTGCGGAGACCCAGTACTTC. As protein: CSARGGIGVAETQYF. The rearrangement uses TRBV29-1 and TRBJ2-5; the match to TRBD2 covers 7 bases. The trim removed 7 bases at V and 5 bases at J, leaving 16 bases unmatched. Germline CDR1 and CDR2: SQVTM and ANQGSEA. CDR3 length equals 15 residues.